This TCR beta chain stems from a study of T cell responses to AZD1222 COVID-19 vaccine. The study, taken as a whole, reports: Repertoire samples came only from after the peak T cell response. In the spike-specific TCR repertoire, nearly half reportedly target unmutated variant regions.

Trimming pared 1 base from V and 0 bases from J, leaving 10 bases between. From germline, CDR1 is MGHRA and CDR2 YSYEKL. The CDR3 runs to 16 residues. Produced via immunoSEQ multiplex PCR; TCRdb's table is partial and in-frame only. The sample holds under 150,000 clones, 93% seen once. As for this clone: Antigen: not known.

The chain joins TRBV4-1 to TRBJ1-5; unclear D gene. Sequencing was performed on peripheral blood, taken on day 0 of AZD1222 vaccination. This receptor was taken from an adult in good health. CDR3 loop: CASSQGPFNSNQPQHF. The CDR3 DNA follows: TGCGCCAGCAGCCAAGGCCCCTTTAATAGCAATCAGCCCCAGCATTTT.